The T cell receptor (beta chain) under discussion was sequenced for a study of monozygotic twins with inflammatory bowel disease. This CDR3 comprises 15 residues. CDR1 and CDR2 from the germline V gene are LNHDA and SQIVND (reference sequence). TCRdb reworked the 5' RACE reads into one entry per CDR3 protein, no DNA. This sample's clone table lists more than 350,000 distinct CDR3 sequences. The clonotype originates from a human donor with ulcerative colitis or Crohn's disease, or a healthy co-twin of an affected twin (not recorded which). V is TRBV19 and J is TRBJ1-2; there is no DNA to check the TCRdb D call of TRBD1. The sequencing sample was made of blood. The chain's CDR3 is CASRAPAGSVYGYTF.